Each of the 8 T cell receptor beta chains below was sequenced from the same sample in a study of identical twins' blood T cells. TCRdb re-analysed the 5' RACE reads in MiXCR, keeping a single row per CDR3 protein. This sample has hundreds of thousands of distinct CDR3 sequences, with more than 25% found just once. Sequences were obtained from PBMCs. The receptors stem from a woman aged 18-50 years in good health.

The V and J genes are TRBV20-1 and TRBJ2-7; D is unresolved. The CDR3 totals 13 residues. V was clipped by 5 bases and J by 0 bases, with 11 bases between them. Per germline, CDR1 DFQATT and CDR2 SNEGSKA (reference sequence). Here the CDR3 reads CSAGNLSSYEQYF. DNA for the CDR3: TGCAGTGCTGGAAACCTTAGCTCCTACGAGCAGTACTTC.

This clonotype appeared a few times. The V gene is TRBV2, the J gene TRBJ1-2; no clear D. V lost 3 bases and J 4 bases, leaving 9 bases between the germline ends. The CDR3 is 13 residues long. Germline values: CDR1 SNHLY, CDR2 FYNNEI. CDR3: CASSESGPYGYTF. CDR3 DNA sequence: TGTGCCAGCAGTGAGTCAGGCCCCTATGGCTACACCTTC.

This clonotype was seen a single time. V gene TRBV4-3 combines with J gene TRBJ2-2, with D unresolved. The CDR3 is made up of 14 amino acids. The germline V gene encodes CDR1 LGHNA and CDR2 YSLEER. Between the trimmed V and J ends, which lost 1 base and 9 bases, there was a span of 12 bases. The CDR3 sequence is CASSQGSATRELFF. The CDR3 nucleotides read TGCGCCAGCAGCCAAGGATCGGCGACCAGGGAGCTGTTTTTT.

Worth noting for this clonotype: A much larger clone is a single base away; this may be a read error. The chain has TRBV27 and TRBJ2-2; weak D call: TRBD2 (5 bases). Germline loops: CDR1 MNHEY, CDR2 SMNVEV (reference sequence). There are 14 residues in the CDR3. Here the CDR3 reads CASSLYSGTGELVF. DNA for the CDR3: TGTGCCAGCAGTTTATACTCGGGCACCGGGGAGCTGGTTTTT.

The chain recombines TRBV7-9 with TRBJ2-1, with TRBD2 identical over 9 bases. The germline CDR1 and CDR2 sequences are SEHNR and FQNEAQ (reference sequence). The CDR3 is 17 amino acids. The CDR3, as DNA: TGTGCTACAAGTGGGTACCAGAAGCGGGGGGTTTACAATGAGCAGTTCTTC. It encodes CATSGYQKRGVYNEQFF.

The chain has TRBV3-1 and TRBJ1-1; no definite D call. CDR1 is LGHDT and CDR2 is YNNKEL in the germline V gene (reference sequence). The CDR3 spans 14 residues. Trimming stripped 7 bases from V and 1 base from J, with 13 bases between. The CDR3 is CASTPEWGNTEAFF. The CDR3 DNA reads TGTGCCAGCACCCCTGAGTGGGGGAACACTGAAGCTTTCTTT. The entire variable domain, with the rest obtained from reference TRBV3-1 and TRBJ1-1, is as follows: DTAVSQTPKYLVTQMGNDKSIKCEQNLGHDTMYWYKQDSKKFLKIMFSYNNKELIINETVPNRFSPKSPDKAHLNLHINSLELGDSAVYFCASTPEWGNTEAFFGQGTRLTVV.

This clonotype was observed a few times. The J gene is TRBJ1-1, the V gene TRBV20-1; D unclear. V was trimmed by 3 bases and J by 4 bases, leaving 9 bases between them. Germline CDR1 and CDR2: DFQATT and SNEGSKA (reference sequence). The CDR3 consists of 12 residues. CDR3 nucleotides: TGCAGTGCTAGCTGGGGTTTCACTGAAGCTTTCTTT. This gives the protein CSASWGFTEAFF.

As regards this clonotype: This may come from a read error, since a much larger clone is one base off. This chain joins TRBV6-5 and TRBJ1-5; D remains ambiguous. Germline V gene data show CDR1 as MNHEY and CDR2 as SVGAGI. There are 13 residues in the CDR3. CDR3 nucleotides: TGTGCCATCAGTTACGGGAGAAATCAGCCCCAGCATTTT. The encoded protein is CAISYGRNQPQHF.